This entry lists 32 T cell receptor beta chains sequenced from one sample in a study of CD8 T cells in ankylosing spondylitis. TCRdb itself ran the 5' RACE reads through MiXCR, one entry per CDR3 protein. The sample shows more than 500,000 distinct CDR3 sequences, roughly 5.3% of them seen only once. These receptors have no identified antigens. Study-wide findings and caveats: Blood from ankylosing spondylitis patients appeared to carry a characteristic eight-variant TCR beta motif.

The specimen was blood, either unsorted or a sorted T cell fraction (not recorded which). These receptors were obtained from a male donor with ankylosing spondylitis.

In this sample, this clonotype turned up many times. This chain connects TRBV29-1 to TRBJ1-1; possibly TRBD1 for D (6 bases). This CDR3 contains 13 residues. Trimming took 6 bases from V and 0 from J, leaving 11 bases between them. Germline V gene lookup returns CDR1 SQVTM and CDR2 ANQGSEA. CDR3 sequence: CSVAGQLNTEAFF. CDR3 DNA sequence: TGCAGCGTCGCGGGACAACTGAACACTGAAGCTTTCTTT.

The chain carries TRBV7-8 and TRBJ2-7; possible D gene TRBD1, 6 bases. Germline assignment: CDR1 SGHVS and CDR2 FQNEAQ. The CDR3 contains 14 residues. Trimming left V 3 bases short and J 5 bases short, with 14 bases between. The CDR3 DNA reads TGTGCCAGCAGCTTCAGGGGACCCAGCGACGAGCAGTACTTC. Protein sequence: CASSFRGPSDEQYF.

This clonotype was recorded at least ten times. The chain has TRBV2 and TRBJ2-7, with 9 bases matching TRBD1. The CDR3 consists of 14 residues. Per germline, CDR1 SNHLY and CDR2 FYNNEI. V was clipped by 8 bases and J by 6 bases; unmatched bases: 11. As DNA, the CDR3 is TGTGCCAGCGGGTGGGACAGGGAATCGACCGAGCAGTACTTC. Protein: CASGWDRESTEQYF.

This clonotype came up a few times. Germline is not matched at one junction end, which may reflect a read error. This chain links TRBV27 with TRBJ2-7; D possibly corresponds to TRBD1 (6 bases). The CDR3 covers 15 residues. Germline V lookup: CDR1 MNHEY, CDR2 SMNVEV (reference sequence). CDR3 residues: CASSRKQGESSEQYF. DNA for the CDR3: TGTGCCAGCAGCCGAAAACAGGGTGAGTCCTCCGAGCAGTACTTC.

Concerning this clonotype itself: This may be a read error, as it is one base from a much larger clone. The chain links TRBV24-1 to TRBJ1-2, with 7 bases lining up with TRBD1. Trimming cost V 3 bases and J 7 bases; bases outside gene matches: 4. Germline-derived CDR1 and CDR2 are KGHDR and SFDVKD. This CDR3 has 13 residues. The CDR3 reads CATSDTDRAGYTF. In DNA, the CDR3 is TGTGCCACCAGTGATACCGACAGGGCTGGCTACACCTTC.

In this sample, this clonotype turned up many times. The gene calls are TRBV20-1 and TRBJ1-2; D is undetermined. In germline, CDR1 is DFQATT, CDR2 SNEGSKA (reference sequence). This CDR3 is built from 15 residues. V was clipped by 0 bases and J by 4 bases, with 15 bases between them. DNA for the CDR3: TGCAGTGCTAGAGATCCGACGGCGTATCCCTATGGCTACACCTTC. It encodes CSARDPTAYPYGYTF.

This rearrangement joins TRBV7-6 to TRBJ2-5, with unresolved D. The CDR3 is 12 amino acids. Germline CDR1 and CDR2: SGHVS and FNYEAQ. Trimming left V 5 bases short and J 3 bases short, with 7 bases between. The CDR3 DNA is TGTGCCAGCAGCCCGTGGGAAGAGACCCAGTACTTC. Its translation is CASSPWEETQYF.

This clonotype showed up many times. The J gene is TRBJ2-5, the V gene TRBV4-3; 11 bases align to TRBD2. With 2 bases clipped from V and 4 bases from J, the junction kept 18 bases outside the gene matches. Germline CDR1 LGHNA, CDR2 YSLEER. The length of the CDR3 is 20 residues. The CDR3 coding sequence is TGCGCCAGCAGCCAACTTATAAGGGGGGTACTAGCGGGAGAGGGAGAGACCCAGTACTTC. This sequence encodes CASSQLIRGVLAGEGETQYF.

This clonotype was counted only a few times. The CDR3 protein is CASSLVLFYEQYF. CDR3 nucleotides: TGTGCCAGCAGCTTAGTTCTCTTCTACGAGCAGTACTTC. The V call is TRBV7-2, the J call TRBJ2-7; D unclear. Germline CDR1 and CDR2: SGHTA and FQGNSA. The CDR3 length is 13 residues. V lost 1 base and J 3 bases, leaving 7 bases between the germline ends.

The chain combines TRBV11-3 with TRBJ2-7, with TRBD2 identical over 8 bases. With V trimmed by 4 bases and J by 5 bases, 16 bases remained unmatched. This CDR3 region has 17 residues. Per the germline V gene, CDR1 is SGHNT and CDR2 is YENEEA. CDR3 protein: CASSSSDLRAGGHEQYF. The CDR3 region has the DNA TGTGCCAGCAGCTCCTCAGACTTGAGGGCGGGAGGCCACGAGCAGTACTTC.

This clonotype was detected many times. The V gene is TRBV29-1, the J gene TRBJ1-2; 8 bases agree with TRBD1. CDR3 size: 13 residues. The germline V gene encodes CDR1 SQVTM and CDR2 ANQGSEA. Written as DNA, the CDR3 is TGCGGCTCAACTACAGGGGGGACCTATGGCTACACCTTC. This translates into CGSTTGGTYGYTF.

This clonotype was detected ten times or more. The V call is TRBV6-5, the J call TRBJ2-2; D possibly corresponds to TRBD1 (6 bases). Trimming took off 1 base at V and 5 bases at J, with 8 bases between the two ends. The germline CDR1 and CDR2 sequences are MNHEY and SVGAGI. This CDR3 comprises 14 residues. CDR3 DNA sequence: TGTGCCAGCAGTTACTGGGACAAGACCGGGGAGCTGTTTTTT. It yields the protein CASSYWDKTGELFF.

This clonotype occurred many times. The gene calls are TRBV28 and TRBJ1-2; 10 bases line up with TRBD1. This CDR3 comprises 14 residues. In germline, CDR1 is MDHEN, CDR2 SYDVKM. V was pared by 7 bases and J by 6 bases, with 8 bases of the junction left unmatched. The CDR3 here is CASKAGQGGDGYTF. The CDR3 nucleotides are TGTGCCAGCAAGGCCGGACAGGGGGGGGATGGCTACACCTTC.

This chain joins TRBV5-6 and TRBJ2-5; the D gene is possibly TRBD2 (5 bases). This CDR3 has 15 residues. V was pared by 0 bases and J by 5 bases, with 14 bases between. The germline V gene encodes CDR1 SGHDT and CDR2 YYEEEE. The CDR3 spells CASSLVPGIGETQYF. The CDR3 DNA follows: TGTGCCAGCAGCTTGGTTCCGGGGATCGGGGAGACCCAGTACTTC.

CDR3 region: CSARSASGQGEKLFF. The CDR3 DNA follows: TGCAGTGCTAGATCCGCCTCGGGACAGGGTGAAAAACTGTTTTTT. The chain has TRBV20-1 and TRBJ1-4, with 9 bases fitting TRBD1. Germline-derived CDR1 and CDR2 are DFQATT and SNEGSKA (reference sequence). With 2 bases clipped from V and 7 bases from J, the junction kept 8 bases outside the gene matches. The CDR3 runs 15 residues.

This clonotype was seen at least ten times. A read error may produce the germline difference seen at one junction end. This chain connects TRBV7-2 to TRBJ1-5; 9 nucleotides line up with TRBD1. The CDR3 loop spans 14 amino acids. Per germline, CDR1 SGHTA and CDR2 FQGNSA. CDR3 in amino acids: CASSLTGGGQPQHF. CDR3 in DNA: TGCGCCAGCAGCTTGACAGGGGGAGGTCAGCCCCAGCATTTT.

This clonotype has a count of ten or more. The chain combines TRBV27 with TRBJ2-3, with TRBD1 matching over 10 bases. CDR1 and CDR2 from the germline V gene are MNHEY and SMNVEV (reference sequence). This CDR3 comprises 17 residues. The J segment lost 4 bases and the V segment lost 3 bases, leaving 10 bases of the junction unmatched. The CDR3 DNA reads TGTGCCAGCAGTTTCCTAGGACAGGGGGGGGTCGCAGATACGCAGTATTTT. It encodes CASSFLGQGGVADTQYF.

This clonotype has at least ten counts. The CDR3 DNA sequence: TGTGCCACCAGCCCCCGACAGGGTTGGGACACTGAAGCTTTCTTT. Translating it yields CATSPRQGWDTEAFF. The J gene is TRBJ1-1, the V gene TRBV15; 7 bases map to TRBD1. The V gene end was trimmed by 5 bases and the J gene end by 3 bases; junction bases not matched to a gene: 9. The CDR3 runs 15 residues. CDR1 is LNHNV, CDR2 YYDKDF, per germline (reference sequence).

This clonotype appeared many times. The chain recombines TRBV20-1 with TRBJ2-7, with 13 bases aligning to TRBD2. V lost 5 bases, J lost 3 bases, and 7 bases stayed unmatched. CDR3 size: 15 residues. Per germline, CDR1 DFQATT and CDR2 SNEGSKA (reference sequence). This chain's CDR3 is CSASGTSGNFYEQYF. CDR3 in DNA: TGCAGTGCTTCCGGGACTAGCGGGAACTTCTACGAGCAGTACTTC.

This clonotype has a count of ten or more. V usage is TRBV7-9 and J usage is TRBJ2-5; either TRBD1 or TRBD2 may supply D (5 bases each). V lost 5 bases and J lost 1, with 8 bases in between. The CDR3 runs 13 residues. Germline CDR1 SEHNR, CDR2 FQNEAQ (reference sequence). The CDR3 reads CASSRGFQETQYF. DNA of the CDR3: TGTGCCAGCAGCCGGGGCTTCCAAGAGACCCAGTACTTC.

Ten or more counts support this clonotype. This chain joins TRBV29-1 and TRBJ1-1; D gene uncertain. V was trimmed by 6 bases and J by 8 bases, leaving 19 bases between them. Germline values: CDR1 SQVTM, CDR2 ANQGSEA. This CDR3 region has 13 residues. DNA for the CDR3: TGCAGCGTCGCGGGAGACGTTACTTCGGAAGCTTTCTTT. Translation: CSVAGDVTSEAFF.

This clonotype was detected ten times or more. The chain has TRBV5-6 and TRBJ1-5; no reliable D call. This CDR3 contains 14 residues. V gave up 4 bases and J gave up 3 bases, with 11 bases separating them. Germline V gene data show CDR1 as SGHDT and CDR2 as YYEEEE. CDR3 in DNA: TGTGCCAGCAGCAGAGACGGCAACAATCAGCCCCAGCATTTT. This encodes CASSRDGNNQPQHF.

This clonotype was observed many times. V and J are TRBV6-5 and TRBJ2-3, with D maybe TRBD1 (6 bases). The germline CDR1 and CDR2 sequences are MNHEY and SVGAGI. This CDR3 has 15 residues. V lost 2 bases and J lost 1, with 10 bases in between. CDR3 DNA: TGTGCCAGCAGTTACCAGGGGTCGGGCACAGATACGCAGTATTTT. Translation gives CASSYQGSGTDTQYF.

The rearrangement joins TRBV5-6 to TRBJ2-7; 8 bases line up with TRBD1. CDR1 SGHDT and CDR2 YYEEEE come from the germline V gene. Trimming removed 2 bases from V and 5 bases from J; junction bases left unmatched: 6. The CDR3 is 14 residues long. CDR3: CASSLWTGWNEQYF. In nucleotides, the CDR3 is TGTGCCAGCAGCTTATGGACAGGGTGGAACGAGCAGTACTTC.

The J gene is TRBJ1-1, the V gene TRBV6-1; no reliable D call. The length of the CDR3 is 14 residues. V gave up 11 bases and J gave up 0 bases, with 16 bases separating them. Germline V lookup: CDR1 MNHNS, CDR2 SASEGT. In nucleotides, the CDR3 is TGTGCCTCACACCGGGCGGGGATGAACACTGAAGCTTTCTTT. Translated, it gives CASHRAGMNTEAFF.

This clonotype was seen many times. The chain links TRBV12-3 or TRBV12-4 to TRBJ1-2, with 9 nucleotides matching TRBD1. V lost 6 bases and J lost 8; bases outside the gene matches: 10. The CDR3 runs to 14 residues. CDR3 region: CASSLDRGKSGYTF. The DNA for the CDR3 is TGTGCCAGCAGCCTTGACAGGGGGAAGTCGGGCTACACCTTC.

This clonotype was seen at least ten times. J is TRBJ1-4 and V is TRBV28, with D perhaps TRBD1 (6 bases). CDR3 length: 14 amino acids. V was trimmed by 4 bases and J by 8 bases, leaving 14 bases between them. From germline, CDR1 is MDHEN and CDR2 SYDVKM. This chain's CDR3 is CASSSGGPGEKLFF. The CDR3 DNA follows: TGTGCCAGCAGTTCCGGGGGCCCCGGGGAAAAACTGTTTTTT.

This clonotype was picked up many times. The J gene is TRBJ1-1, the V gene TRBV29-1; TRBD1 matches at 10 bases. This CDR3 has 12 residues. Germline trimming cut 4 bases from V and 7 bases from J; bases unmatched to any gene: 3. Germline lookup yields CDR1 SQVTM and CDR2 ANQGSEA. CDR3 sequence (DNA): TGCAGCGTTGGAGGACAGGGGGATGAAGCTTTCTTT. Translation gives CSVGGQGDEAFF.

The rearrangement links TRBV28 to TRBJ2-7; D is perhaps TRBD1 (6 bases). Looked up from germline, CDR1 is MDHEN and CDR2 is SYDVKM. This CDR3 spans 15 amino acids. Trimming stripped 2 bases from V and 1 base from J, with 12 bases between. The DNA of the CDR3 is TGTGCCAGCAGTTTAGGGGGCCCTCCGTCCTACGAGCAGTACTTC. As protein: CASSLGGPPSYEQYF.

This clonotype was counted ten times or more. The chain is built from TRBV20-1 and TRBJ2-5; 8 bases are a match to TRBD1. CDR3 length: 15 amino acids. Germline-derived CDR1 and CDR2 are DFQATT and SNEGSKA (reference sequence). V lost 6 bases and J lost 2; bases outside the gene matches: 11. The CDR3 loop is CSADLLRTGQETQYF. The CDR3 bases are TGCAGTGCCGACCTTTTACGGACAGGGCAAGAGACCCAGTACTTC.

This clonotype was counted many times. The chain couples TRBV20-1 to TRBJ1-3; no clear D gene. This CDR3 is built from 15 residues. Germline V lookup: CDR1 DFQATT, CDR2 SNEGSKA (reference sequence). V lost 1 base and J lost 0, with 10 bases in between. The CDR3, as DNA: TGCAGTGCTAGAGCTTCGGTCGTCTCTGGAAACACCATATATTTT. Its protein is CSARASVVSGNTIYF.

CDR3 bases: TGTGCCAGCAGCTTTTTGACACGAGCCAAAAACATTCAGTACTTC. Its translation: CASSFLTRAKNIQYF. V usage is TRBV7-2 and J usage is TRBJ2-4, with no clear D. Germline CDR1 SGHTA, CDR2 FQGNSA. Trimming left V 3 bases short and J 0 bases short, with 9 bases between. The CDR3 length is 15 residues. Variable domain in full (rest from reference TRBV7-2 and TRBJ2-4): GAGVSQSPSNKVTEKGKDVELRCDPISGHTALYWYRQSLGQGLEFLIYFQGNSAPDKSGLPSDRFSAERTGGSVSTLTIQRTQQEDSAVYLCASSFLTRAKNIQYFGAGTRLSVL.